These 7 T cell receptor beta chains originate from one sample sequenced in a study of cytomegalovirus exposure and HLA in healthy donors. The primer mix had 60 Vbeta and 13 Jbeta primers. TCRdb keeps only in-frame clones here, not all; method: immunoSEQ multiplex PCR. Of under 150,000 clones detected, 55% to 75% appear once; the ten largest clones hold roughly 1.6%. Sequenced: PBMCs. These receptor sequences come from a man younger than 45 in good health and CMV-seropositive.

A word on this clone: One junction end does not reproduce the germline sequence, and a read error may be involved. The J gene is TRBJ2-7, the V gene TRBV28, with TRBD1 matching 8 bases. This CDR3 region has 13 residues. Looked up from germline, CDR1 is MDHEN and CDR2 is SYDVKM. The CDR3 coding sequence is TGTGCCAGCAGTTCGAATCTCGACAGGGGTCTCATCTTC. This gives the protein CASSSNLDRGLIF.

The V and J genes are TRBV10-3 and TRBJ2-7; TRBD2 aligns across 8 bases. The CDR3 spans 14 residues. Germline V gene sequence: CDR1 ENHRY, CDR2 SYGVKD. Trimming cost V 9 bases and J 2 bases; bases outside gene matches: 9. The CDR3 DNA reads as TGTGCCATAGGCCGGGGGGGCAGGACCTACGAGCAGTACTTC. Translated, it gives CAIGRGGRTYEQYF.

J is TRBJ2-1 and V is TRBV6-5, with TRBD1 matching over 7 bases. Per germline, CDR1 MNHEY and CDR2 SVGAGI. V lost 10 bases, J lost 9 bases, and 18 bases stayed unmatched. This CDR3 has 15 residues. The CDR3 region is CATHTFRQGRGEQFF. Written as DNA, the CDR3 is TGTGCCACCCACACTTTCAGACAGGGTAGGGGTGAGCAGTTCTTC.

The chain joins TRBV2 to TRBJ2-6; D unresolved. CDR1 is SNHLY, CDR2 FYNNEI, per germline. The CDR3 loop spans 15 amino acids. V lost 6 bases and J lost 1, with 10 bases in between. The CDR3 is CASRRLASGANVLTF. The CDR3 DNA sequence: TGTGCCAGCAGAAGGTTAGCATCTGGGGCCAACGTCCTGACTTTC.

The rearrangement links TRBV7-9 to TRBJ1-2; D perhaps matches TRBD1 (6 bases). CDR1 SEHNR and CDR2 FQNEAQ come from the germline V gene (reference sequence). The germline V and J ends were trimmed by 3 bases and 4 bases, with 12 bases remaining between them. CDR3 length: 14 residues. This CDR3 reads CASSFEGGSYGYTF. The CDR3 DNA is TGTGCCAGCAGCTTCGAGGGGGGGTCCTATGGCTACACCTTC.

The V and J genes are TRBV5-1 and TRBJ2-7, with 7 bases matching TRBD1. The germline CDR1 and CDR2 sequences are SGHRS and YFSETQ. CDR3 length: 16 residues. Trimming removed 0 bases from V and 2 bases from J; junction bases left unmatched: 8. This CDR3 is CASSLVRDSDTYEQYF. Here the CDR3 DNA reads TGCGCCAGCAGCTTGGTCCGGGACAGCGATACCTACGAGCAGTACTTC.

This clone was seen more than once but under ten times. The sample contains more than one DNA sequence encoding this CDR3. The J gene is TRBJ1-2, the V gene TRBV5-1; D is unclear. This CDR3 contains 14 residues. Per germline, CDR1 SGHRS and CDR2 YFSETQ. Trimming took off 0 bases at V and 2 bases at J, with 8 bases between the two ends. The CDR3 protein is CASSLAPSNYGYTF. The CDR3 region has the DNA TGCGCCAGCAGCTTGGCCCCGTCCAACTATGGCTACACCTTC.